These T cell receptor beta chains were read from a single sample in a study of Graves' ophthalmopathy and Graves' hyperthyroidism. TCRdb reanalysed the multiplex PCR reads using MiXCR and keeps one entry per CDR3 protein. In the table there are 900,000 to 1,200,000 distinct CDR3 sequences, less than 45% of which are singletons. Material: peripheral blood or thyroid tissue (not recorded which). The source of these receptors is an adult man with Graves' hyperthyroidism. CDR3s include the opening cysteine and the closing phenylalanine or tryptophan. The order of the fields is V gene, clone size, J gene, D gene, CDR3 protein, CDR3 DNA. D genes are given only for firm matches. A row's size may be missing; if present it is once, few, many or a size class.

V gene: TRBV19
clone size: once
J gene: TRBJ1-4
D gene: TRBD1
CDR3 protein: CASSETGTYIGKLFF
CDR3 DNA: TGTGCCAGTAGCGAGACAGGGACATATATTGGAAAACTGTTTTTT

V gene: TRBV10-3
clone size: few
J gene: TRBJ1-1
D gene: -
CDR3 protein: CAISARQRNTEAFF
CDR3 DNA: TGTGCCATCAGTGCTCGACAGCGGAACACTGAAGCTTTCTTT

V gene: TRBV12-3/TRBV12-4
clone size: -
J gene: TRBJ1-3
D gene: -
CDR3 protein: CASSPRAISGNTIYF
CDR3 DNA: TGTGCCAGCAGTCCCAGGGCAATCTCTGGAAACACCATATATTTT

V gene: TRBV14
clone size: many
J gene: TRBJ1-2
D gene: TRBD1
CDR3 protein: CASSQEDRPLYGYTF
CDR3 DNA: TGTGCCAGCAGCCAAGAGGACAGGCCTCTCTATGGCTACACCTTC

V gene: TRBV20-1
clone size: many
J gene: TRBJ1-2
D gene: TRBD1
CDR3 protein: CSALGTVAYGYTF
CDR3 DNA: TGCAGTGCTTTAGGGACAGTCGCCTATGGCTACACCTTC

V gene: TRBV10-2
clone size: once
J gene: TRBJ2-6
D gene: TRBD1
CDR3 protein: CASSDRDRGNSGANVLTF
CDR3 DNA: TGCGCCAGCAGTGATAGGGACAGGGGAAACTCTGGGGCCAACGTCCTGACTTTC

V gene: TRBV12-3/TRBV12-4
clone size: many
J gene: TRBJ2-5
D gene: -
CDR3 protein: CASSLWTSQETQYF
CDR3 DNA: TGTGCCAGCAGTTTATGGACTTCCCAAGAGACCCAGTACTTC

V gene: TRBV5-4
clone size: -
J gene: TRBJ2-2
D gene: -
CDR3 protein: CASRKDGMNTGELFF
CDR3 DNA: TGTGCCAGCAGAAAAGACGGAATGAACACCGGGGAGCTGTTTTTT

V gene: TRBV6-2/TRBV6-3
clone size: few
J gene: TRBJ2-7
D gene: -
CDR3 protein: CASSSGRQLYEQYF
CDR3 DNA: TGTGCCAGCAGCTCTGGACGACAGTTATACGAGCAGTACTTC

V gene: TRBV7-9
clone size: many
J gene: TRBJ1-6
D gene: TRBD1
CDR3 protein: CASRNAGGASPLHF
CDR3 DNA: TGTGCCAGCCGCAACGCAGGGGGGGCTTCACCCCTCCACTTT

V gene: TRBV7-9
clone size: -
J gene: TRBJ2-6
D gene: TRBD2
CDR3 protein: CASSETSGRTTGANVLTF
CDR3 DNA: TGTGCCAGCAGCGAGACTAGCGGGAGGACTACCGGGGCCAACGTCCTGACTTTC

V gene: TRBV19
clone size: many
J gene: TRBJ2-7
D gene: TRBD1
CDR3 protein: CASSRGQGAAYEQYF
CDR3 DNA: TGTGCCAGTAGTAGGGGACAGGGGGCGGCCTACGAGCAGTACTTC

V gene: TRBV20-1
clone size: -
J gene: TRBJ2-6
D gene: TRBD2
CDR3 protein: CSAKRTLGSPGGGANVLTF
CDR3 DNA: TGCAGTGCTAAACGAACTTTGGGCAGCCCCGGGGGGGGGGCCAACGTCCTGACTTTC

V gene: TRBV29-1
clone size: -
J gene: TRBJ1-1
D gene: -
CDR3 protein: CSVEDRGTRTEAFF
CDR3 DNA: TGCAGCGTTGAAGATCGGGGAACGAGGACTGAAGCTTTCTTT

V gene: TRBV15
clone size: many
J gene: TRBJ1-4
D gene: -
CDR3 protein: CATSRGPLGTGNNEKLFF
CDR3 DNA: TGTGCCACCAGCAGAGGACCCCTTGGGACGGGAAATAATGAAAAACTGTTTTTT

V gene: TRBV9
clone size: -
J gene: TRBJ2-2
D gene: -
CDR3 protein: CASSPDRSTSVELFF
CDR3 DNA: TGTGCCAGCAGCCCAGATCGGTCGACCTCCGTGGAGCTGTTTTTT

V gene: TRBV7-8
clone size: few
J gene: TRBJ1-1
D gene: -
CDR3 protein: CASSSGIDRLYEAFF
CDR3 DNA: TGTGCCAGCAGCTCCGGTATAGACCGACTATATGAAGCTTTCTTT

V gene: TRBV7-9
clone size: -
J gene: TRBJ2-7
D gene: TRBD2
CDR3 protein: CASSFLAGVGPYEQYF
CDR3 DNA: TGTGCCAGCAGCTTCCTAGCGGGAGTGGGGCCCTACGAGCAGTACTTC

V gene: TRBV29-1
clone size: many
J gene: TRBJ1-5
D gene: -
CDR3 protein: CSALTGNQPQHF
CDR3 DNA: TGCAGCGCCTTGACAGGAAATCAGCCCCAGCATTTT

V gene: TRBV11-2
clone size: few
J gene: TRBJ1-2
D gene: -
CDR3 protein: CASSTRKRVDYGYTF
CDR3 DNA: TGTGCCAGCAGCACCCGAAAGAGGGTCGACTATGGCTACACCTTC

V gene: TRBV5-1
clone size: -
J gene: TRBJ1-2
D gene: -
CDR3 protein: CASSGPSTGSGGYTF
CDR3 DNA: TGCGCCAGCAGCGGGCCTTCAACAGGGTCTGGAGGCTACACCTTC

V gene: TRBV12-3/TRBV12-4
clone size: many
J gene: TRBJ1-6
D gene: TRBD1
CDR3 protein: CASTTGDDSPLHF
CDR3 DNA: TGTGCCAGCACGACAGGGGATGATTCACCCCTCCACTTT

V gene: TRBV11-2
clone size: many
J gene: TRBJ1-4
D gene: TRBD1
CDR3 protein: CASSWGQATNEKLFF
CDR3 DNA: TGTGCCAGCAGCTGGGGACAGGCAACTAATGAAAAACTGTTTTTT

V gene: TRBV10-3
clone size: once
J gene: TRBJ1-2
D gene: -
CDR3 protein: CAISEGRFYGYTF
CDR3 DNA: TGTGCCATCAGTGAGGGACGGTTCTATGGCTACACCTTC

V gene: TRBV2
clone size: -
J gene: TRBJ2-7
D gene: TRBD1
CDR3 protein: CASINAGTGDYEQYF
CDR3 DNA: TGTGCCAGCATCAACGCCGGGACAGGGGACTACGAGCAGTACTTC

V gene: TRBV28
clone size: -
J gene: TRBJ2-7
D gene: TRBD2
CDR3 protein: CASLNRGGQTRFPLQYF
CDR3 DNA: TGTGCCAGCCTAAACCGCGGGGGGCAGACCAGGTTCCCCTTGCAGTACTTC

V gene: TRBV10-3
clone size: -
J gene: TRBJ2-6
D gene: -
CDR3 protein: CAISEMSGANVLTF
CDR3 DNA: TGTGCCATCAGTGAAATGTCTGGGGCCAACGTCTTGACTTTC

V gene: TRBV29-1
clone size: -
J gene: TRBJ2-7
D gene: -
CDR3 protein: CSVEYGPYGGGEQYF
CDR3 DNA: TGCAGCGTTGAGTATGGGCCTTACGGGGGCGGGGAGCAGTACTTC

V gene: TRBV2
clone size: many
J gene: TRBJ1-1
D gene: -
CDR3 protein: CASRTTGIWPTEAFF
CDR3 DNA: TGTGCCAGCAGAACAACAGGGATATGGCCCACTGAAGCTTTCTTT

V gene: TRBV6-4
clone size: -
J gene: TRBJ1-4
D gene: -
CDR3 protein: CASSYSIWEKLFF
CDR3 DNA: TGTGCCAGCAGTTACTCGATTTGGGAAAAACTGTTTTTT

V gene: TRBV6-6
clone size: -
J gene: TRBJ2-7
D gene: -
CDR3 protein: CASSYQSPVSYEQYF
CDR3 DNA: TGTGCCAGCAGTTACCAGTCTCCCGTCTCCTACGAGCAGTACTTC

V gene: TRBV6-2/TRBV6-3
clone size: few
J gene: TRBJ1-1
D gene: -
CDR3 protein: CASSYLGRSTEAFF
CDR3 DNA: TGTGCCAGCAGTTACCTAGGAAGGAGCACTGAAGCTTTCTTT

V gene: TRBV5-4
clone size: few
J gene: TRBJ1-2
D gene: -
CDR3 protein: CASTLEGFKPYGYTF
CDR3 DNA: TGTGCCAGCACCTTGGAGGGGTTTAAGCCCTATGGCTACACCTTC

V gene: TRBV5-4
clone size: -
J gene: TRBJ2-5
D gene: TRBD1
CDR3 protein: CASSSRQGAQYF
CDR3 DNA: TGTGCCAGCAGCTCGAGACAGGGGGCCCAGTACTTC

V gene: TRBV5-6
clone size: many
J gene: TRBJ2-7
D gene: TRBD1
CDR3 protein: CASSLFGTGIEQYF
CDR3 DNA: TGTGCCAGCAGCTTGTTCGGGACAGGGATCGAGCAGTACTTC

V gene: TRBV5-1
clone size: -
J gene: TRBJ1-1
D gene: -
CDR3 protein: CASSSYRVDTEAFF
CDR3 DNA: TGCGCCAGCAGCTCCTACAGGGTGGACACTGAAGCTTTCTTT

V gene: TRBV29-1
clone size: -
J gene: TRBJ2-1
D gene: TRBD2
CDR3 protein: CSVVILGLAGPYEQFF
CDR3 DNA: TGCAGCGTTGTTATCTTGGGACTAGCGGGACCCTACGAGCAGTTCTTC

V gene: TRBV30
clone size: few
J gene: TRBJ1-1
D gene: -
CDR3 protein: CAWILWGKGTEAFF
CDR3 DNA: TGTGCCTGGATTCTTTGGGGTAAGGGCACTGAAGCTTTCTTT

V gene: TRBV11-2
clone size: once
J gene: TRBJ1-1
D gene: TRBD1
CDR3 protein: CASSQGQGLIEAFF
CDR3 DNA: TGCGCCAGCAGCCAGGGACAGGGGTTGATCGAAGCTTTCTTT

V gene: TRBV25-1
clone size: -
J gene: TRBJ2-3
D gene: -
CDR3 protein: CASSEFGTAQYF
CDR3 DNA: TGTGCCAGCAGTGAATTCGGTACGGCGCAGTATTTT

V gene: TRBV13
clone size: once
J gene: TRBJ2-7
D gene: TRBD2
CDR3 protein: CASQVGGRPSYEQYF
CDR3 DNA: TGTGCCAGCCAGGTGGGAGGGAGACCCTCCTACGAGCAGTACTTC

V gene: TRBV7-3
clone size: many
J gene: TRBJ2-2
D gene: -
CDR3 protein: CASSLTSPGPERELFF
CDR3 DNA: TGTGCCAGCAGCTTAACGTCTCCGGGGCCAGAAAGGGAGCTGTTTTTT

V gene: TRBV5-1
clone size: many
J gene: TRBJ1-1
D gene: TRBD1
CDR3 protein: CASSMTGLTEAFF
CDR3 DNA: TGCGCCAGCAGCATGACAGGGCTTACTGAAGCTTTCTTT